This TCR beta chain was captured in a study of CD8+ T cells in alopecia areata. At the level of the study: Tofacitinib administration to treated patients was oral, at 5 to 10 mg twice daily. The share of scalp area affected provided the severity score for treated patients. General study points: Many expanded lesional clones remained in scalp and blood on tofacitinib.

Germline loops: CDR1 MNHEY, CDR2 SMNVEV (reference sequence). This CDR3 has 18 amino acids. V lost 0 bases to trimming and J lost 0 bases, with 14 bases between them. Specified treatment: oral pan-JAK inhibitor, 5-10 mg twice daily. Extracted from the samples, RNA was reverse transcribed into cDNA to serve as the sequencing template. Data came from immunoSEQ multiplex PCR; TCRdb stores just in-frame clones and leaves some out. The table records approximately 180,000 clones, roughly 60% of them present only once. Concerning this clone: Its antigen is currently unknown.

Sequences were derived from CD4+ T cells sorted from blood, sampled at approximately week 56, from a patient treated with tofacitinib. This TCR came from a human donor with alopecia areata. The chain has TRBV27 and TRBJ2-2; D unresolved. Here the CDR3 DNA reads TGTGCCAGCAGTTTATCAGACTTCCTAAACTCGAACACCGGGGAGCTGTTTTTT. Amino acids: CASSLSDFLNSNTGELFF.